This passage covers 3 T cell receptor beta chains from one sample sequenced in a study of T-cell reconstitution after alpha-beta-depleted transplantation in children. Unique molecular identifiers were used to barcode this TCRbeta library. TCRdb fed the PCR reads into MiXCR, producing one record per CDR3 protein. The profile shows about 460,000 distinct CDR3 sequences, 11% of them singletons. The sample here was PBMCs, mostly from graft donor cells, taken 180 days after TCRalphabeta/CD19-depleted stem cell transplant. The receptors come from a female patient aged 2-15 years who had a stem cell transplant for aplastic anemia, so the T cells may come from the graft donor.

This clonotype came up a few times. The gene calls are TRBV9 and TRBJ2-3, with TRBD2 matching 12 bases. This CDR3 region has 16 residues. The V segment lost 2 bases and the J segment 6 bases; nucleotides outside the gene matches: 7. The germline CDR1 and CDR2 sequences are SGDLS and YYNGEE. The CDR3 nucleotides read TGTGCCAGCAGCGTGATAGGACTAGCGGGGACTGATACGCAGTATTTT. Its translation is CASSVIGLAGTDTQYF.

This clonotype has just a few counts. CDR3 region: CASSAAGIAEKLFF. DNA for the CDR3: TGTGCCAGCAGCGCGGCAGGCATAGCGGAAAAACTGTTTTTT. The rearrangement links TRBV9 to TRBJ1-4; D call uncertain. Germline V CDR1 and CDR2: SGDLS, YYNGEE. Between the trimmed V and J ends, which lost 3 bases and 8 bases, there was a span of 14 bases. This CDR3 contains 14 residues.

This rearrangement joins TRBV28 to TRBJ2-3; TRBD1 might be the D (5 bases). The length of the CDR3 is 14 residues. Trimming left V 3 bases short and J 5 bases short, with 12 bases between. Germline CDR1 is MDHEN and CDR2 is SYDVKM. The DNA for the CDR3 is TGTGCCAGCAGTTTTCAACAGGTGGGAGATACGCAGTATTTT. Translated: CASSFQQVGDTQYF.